Below, 16 T cell receptor beta chains from the same sample are listed, as sequenced in a study of beta chain features in type 1 diabetes. Every isolated RNA sample was fully reverse transcribed, so sequencing captured expressed TCRB transcripts. TCRdb's table, derived via immunoSEQ multiplex PCR, lists solely in-frame clones and lacks some. The sample lists over 350,000 clones, approximately 15% occurring once. Material: naive CD4+ T cells from blood. Receptor source: a young woman in good health.

The V call is TRBV28, the J call TRBJ2-7; 10 positions agree with TRBD2. V dropped 4 bases and J dropped 2; count of bases not matched to a gene: 8. CDR3 length equals 16 residues. Germline V CDR1 and CDR2: MDHEN, SYDVKM. The CDR3 region is CASSSLLAGVPYEQYF. The CDR3 DNA follows: TGTGCCAGCAGTTCACTTCTAGCGGGAGTACCCTACGAGCAGTACTTC.

This clone turned up a few times. J is TRBJ2-1 and V is TRBV7-2; weak D call: TRBD2 (6 bases). V lost 2 bases and J lost 8, with 13 bases in between. Per germline, CDR1 SGHTA and CDR2 FQGNSA. The CDR3 totals 14 residues. CDR3 protein: CASSLSGALDEQFF. The DNA of the CDR3 is TGTGCCAGCAGCTTATCGGGAGCGTTGGATGAGCAGTTCTTC.

V usage is TRBV6-4 and J usage is TRBJ2-4; 7 nucleotides agree with TRBD2. The CDR3 totals 16 residues. The germline gives CDR1 MRHNA, CDR2 SNTAGT. V lost 3 bases to trimming and J lost 0 bases; unmatched junction nucleotides: 5. This CDR3 reads CASSEGGGLAKNIQYF. The DNA of the CDR3 is TGTGCCAGCAGTGAGGGGGGGGGACTAGCCAAAAACATTCAGTACTTC.

The chain uses TRBV9 and TRBJ2-3; D remains ambiguous. V was clipped by 0 bases and J by 3 bases, with 8 bases between them. Germline-derived CDR1 and CDR2 are SGDLS and YYNGEE. There are 14 residues in the CDR3. CDR3 in DNA: TGTGCCAGCAGCGTAGGGAGTCGAACAGATACGCAGTATTTT. Translation: CASSVGSRTDTQYF.

The sample holds a few counts of this clone. This chain connects TRBV30 to TRBJ1-2, with TRBD1 as a possible D gene (5 bases). V dropped 4 bases and J dropped 4 bases, with 10 bases sitting between them. This CDR3 comprises 12 residues. Germline CDR1 and CDR2: GTSNPN and SVGIG (reference sequence). The CDR3 is CAWNNGGYGYTF. For the CDR3, the DNA is TGTGCCTGGAATAACGGGGGCTATGGCTACACCTTC.

This clone was counted between two and nine times. V is TRBV29-1 and J is TRBJ2-3; D gene ambiguous. This CDR3 region has 12 residues. Trimming removed 6 bases at V and 9 bases at J, with 16 bases between. Germline V gives CDR1 SQVTM, CDR2 ANQGSEA. CDR3 sequence reads: CSVATERRTQYF. In nucleotides, the CDR3 is TGCAGCGTGGCCACTGAGAGGCGGACGCAGTATTTT.

The J gene is TRBJ2-7, the V gene TRBV4-3; 7 bases agree with TRBD1. Germline CDR1 and CDR2: LGHNA and YSLEER. Trimming at V came to 0 bases and at J to 3 bases, leaving 8 bases not matched to a gene. This CDR3 contains 16 residues. In DNA, the CDR3 is TGCGCCAGCAGCCAAGATCTTGGTACAGGGGACTACGAGCAGTACTTC. Its translation is CASSQDLGTGDYEQYF.

In this sample, this clone turned up once. V gene TRBV28 combines with J gene TRBJ1-1; the D is unclear. The CDR3 has 13 residues. V gave up 7 bases and J gave up 0 bases, with 9 bases separating them. From germline, CDR1 is MDHEN and CDR2 SYDVKM. In DNA form, the CDR3 reads TGTGCCAGCAAGAGAGGCATGAACACTGAAGCTTTCTTT. Translation gives CASKRGMNTEAFF. The complete variable domain, with remaining parts taken from reference TRBV28 and TRBJ1-1, reads DVKVTQSSRYLVKRTGEKVFLECVQDMDHENMFWYRQDPGLGLRLIYFSYDVKMKEKGDIPEGYSVSREKKERFSLILESASTNQTSMYLCASKRGMNTEAFFGQGTRLTVV.

The chain joins TRBV19 to TRBJ2-5, with D maybe TRBD2 (6 bases). Trimming took 4 bases from V and 2 from J, leaving 11 bases between them. The CDR3 is 14 amino acids. Germline-derived CDR1 and CDR2 are LNHDA and SQIVND (reference sequence). The CDR3 nucleotides read TGTGCCAGTAGTAATGGCGGGACGCAAGAGACCCAGTACTTC. It specifies CASSNGGTQETQYF.

DNA for the CDR3: TGTGCCAGCAGTTTTGGAGGCTACAATGAGCAGTTCTTC. It codes for CASSFGGYNEQFF. V is TRBV28 and J is TRBJ2-1, with TRBD2 as a possible D gene (5 bases). Germline loops: CDR1 MDHEN, CDR2 SYDVKM. Trimming took off 3 bases at V and 3 bases at J, with 6 bases between the two ends. The CDR3 is made up of 13 amino acids.

This clone showed up just a few times. This chain uses TRBV7-3 with TRBJ1-1; D is uncertain. CDR3 length: 11 amino acids. From germline, CDR1 is SGHTA and CDR2 FQGTGA. The V end lost 6 bases, the J end lost 10 bases, and 12 bases lay between the germline ends. CDR3 nucleotides: TGTGCCAGCAGACCACCGCGGGGAGCTTTCTTT. It yields the protein CASRPPRGAFF.

J is TRBJ2-1 and V is TRBV19, with 13 bases matching TRBD2. Per germline, CDR1 LNHDA and CDR2 SQIVND (reference sequence). With 4 bases clipped from V and 4 bases from J, the junction kept 1 base outside the gene matches. The CDR3 contains 15 residues. The CDR3 nucleotides read TGTGCCAGTAGTAGACTAGCGGGAGGATACAATGAGCAGTTCTTC. Translated, it gives CASSRLAGGYNEQFF.

A few counts support this clone. This chain connects TRBV5-4 to TRBJ2-7, with D possibly matching TRBD2 (6 bases). The V end lost 5 bases, the J end lost 3 bases, and 18 bases lay between the germline ends. The CDR3 runs 15 residues. Per germline, CDR1 SGHNT and CDR2 YYREEE (reference sequence). This CDR3 reads CASRAGGWRDYEQYF. The CDR3 coding sequence is TGTGCCAGCAGGGCTGGGGGATGGCGGGACTACGAGCAGTACTTC.

This clone was found a few times. The rearrangement joins TRBV11-2 to TRBJ2-1, with D maybe TRBD2 (6 bases). The germline V gene encodes CDR1 SGHAT and CDR2 FQNNGV. Trimming took 5 bases from V and 8 from J, leaving 22 bases between them. The CDR3 extends over 16 amino acids. This CDR3 reads CASSPNPGLTGDEQFF. The CDR3 nucleotides read TGTGCCAGCAGCCCCAACCCGGGACTGACGGGAGATGAGCAGTTCTTC.

This clone turned up a few times. DNA of the CDR3: TGTGCCAGCAGTACACTCCGGGACAGGGCGTACTTC. The encoded protein is CASSTLRDRAYF. V and J are TRBV28 and TRBJ2-7; 9 bases fit TRBD1. CDR3 length equals 12 residues. With 5 bases clipped from V and 12 bases from J, the junction kept 8 bases outside the gene matches. Germline CDR1 is MDHEN and CDR2 is SYDVKM.

The chain joins TRBV7-8 to TRBJ2-5, with TRBD2 matching over 15 bases. Per the germline V gene, CDR1 is SGHVS and CDR2 is FQNEAQ. The CDR3 extends over 18 amino acids. The V and J ends lost 5 bases and 4 bases, in that order; junction bases with no gene match: 11. The CDR3, as DNA: TGTGCCAGCAGCCTCTCACGGACTAGCGGGAGGGCAGCAGAGACCCAGTACTTC. The encoded protein is CASSLSRTSGRAAETQYF.